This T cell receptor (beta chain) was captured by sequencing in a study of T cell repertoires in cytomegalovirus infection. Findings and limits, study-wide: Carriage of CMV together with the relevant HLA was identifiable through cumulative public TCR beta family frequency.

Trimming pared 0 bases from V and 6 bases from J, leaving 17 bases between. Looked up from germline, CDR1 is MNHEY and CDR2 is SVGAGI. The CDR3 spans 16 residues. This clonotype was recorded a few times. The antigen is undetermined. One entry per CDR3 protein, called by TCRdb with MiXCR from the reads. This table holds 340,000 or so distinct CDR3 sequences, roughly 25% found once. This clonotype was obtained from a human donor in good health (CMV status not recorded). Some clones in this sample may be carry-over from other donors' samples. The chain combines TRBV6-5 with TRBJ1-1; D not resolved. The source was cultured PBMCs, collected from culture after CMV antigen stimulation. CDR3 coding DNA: TGTGCCAGCAGTTACTCCCCTCGACAACTAGATCCTGAAGCTTTCTTT. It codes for CASSYSPRQLDPEAFF.